These 16 T cell receptor beta chains were sequenced from one sample in a study of T-cell memory formation after mild COVID-19. From the 5' RACE reads, TCRdb called clonotypes with MiXCR, one entry per CDR3 protein. The sample includes around 200,000 distinct CDR3 sequences, 20% to 25% of them seen just once. The sequencing sample was made of PBMCs or a T cell subset sorted from them (not recorded which). Receptor source: an adult woman who had mild COVID-19 (a few samples of this study predate the infection). Cell type and time point are not known.

The chain employs TRBV30 and TRBJ1-5; 8 bases are shared with TRBD1. The CDR3 extends over 17 amino acids. The V and J ends lost 2 bases and 7 bases, in that order; junction bases with no gene match: 16. CDR1 is GTSNPN and CDR2 is SVGIG in the germline V gene (reference sequence). The CDR3 sequence: CAWSPSRTRGLYQPQHF. The CDR3 nucleotides read TGTGCCTGGAGTCCAAGTCGAACCAGGGGGCTCTACCAGCCCCAGCATTTT.

This clonotype was counted between two and nine times. The V gene is TRBV15, the J gene TRBJ2-7, with 7 bases matching TRBD2. The CDR3 has 14 residues. Germline trimming cut 6 bases from V and 3 bases from J; bases unmatched to any gene: 8. Germline loops: CDR1 LNHNV, CDR2 YYDKDF (reference sequence). CDR3 in DNA: TGTGCCACCAGTGCTCTCGGGGGGTACTACGAGCAGTACTTC. Translation: CATSALGGYYEQYF.

The chain employs TRBV25-1 and TRBJ2-7, with 11 nucleotides matching TRBD1. CDR1 and CDR2 from the germline V gene are MGHDK and SYGVNS. The junction had 6 bases not matched to a gene; V was cut back by 4 bases and J by 4 bases. The CDR3 runs 15 residues. The CDR3 DNA reads TGTGCCAGCAGTGCCTGGACAGGGGGCTTGTACGAGCAGTACTTC. Translation gives CASSAWTGGLYEQYF.

This chain uses TRBV9 with TRBJ2-7; 7 bases match TRBD1. J gave up 6 bases and V 0 bases, and 6 bases lay outside the gene matches. Germline-derived CDR1 and CDR2 are SGDLS and YYNGEE. The CDR3 totals 14 residues. In DNA, the CDR3 is TGTGCCAGCAGCGTAGACGACAGGGCATCCGAGCAGTACTTC. This sequence encodes CASSVDDRASEQYF.

The rearrangement links TRBV4-2 to TRBJ2-3; 13 nucleotides line up with TRBD2. Per germline, CDR1 LGHNA and CDR2 YNFKEQ. The CDR3 has 19 residues. V shed 4 bases, J shed 1 base, and the junction held 11 bases outside the gene matches. CDR3 loop: CASSRDLPGLAGGTDTQYF. In nucleotides, the CDR3 is TGTGCCAGCAGCCGCGACCTACCCGGACTAGCGGGGGGCACAGATACGCAGTATTTT.

There are a few counts of this clonotype. The junction does not match germline at one end; this may be a read error. This chain connects TRBV2 to TRBJ1-1; TRBD1 might be the D (6 bases). Germline CDR1 reads SNHLY; CDR2 reads FYNNEI. CDR3 length: 15 amino acids. The DNA of the CDR3 is TGTGCCAGCAGCGAAGGAGAACAGGGTTTAACTGAAGCTTTCTTT. This sequence encodes CASSEGEQGLTEAFF.

This clonotype was detected only a few times. This chain connects TRBV9 to TRBJ2-2; weak D call: TRBD2 (6 bases). V dropped 4 bases and J dropped 6 bases, with 16 bases sitting between them. Germline-derived CDR1 and CDR2 are SGDLS and YYNGEE. There are 15 residues in the CDR3. CDR3 residues: CASSPGPSGSGELFF. The CDR3 DNA reads TGTGCCAGCAGCCCGGGCCCCAGCGGGTCCGGGGAGCTGTTTTTT.

This clonotype was detected only a few times. The chain joins TRBV19 to TRBJ2-3; D gene uncertain. Germline-derived CDR1 and CDR2 are LNHDA and SQIVND (reference sequence). The CDR3 is made up of 13 amino acids. V lost 9 bases and J 4 bases, leaving 14 bases between the germline ends. The CDR3 DNA is TGTGCCAGCATCGGTGGGTTGCCAGATACGCAGTATTTT. Its translation: CASIGGLPDTQYF.

The rearrangement links TRBV29-1 to TRBJ2-5; weak D call: TRBD1 (6 bases). V lost 3 bases to trimming and J lost 6 bases, with 11 bases between them. Germline CDR1 and CDR2: SQVTM and ANQGSEA. CDR3 length: 12 residues. Here the CDR3 reads CSVEAGEKTQYF. The CDR3 DNA follows: TGCAGCGTTGAGGCAGGGGAAAAGACCCAGTACTTC.

This clonotype has a handful of counts. CDR3 residues: CSVPAGGDTDTQYF. CDR3 in DNA: TGCAGCGTTCCAGCGGGAGGGGACACAGATACGCAGTATTTT. The chain employs TRBV29-1 and TRBJ2-3, with 10 positions matching TRBD2. The V segment lost 5 bases and the J segment 2 bases; nucleotides outside the gene matches: 4. Per germline, CDR1 SQVTM and CDR2 ANQGSEA. The CDR3 runs 14 residues.

This clonotype has just a few counts. As DNA, the CDR3 is TGTGCCAGCAGCTTGGAGGGACAGGGCTACGAGCAGTACTTC. Amino acids: CASSLEGQGYEQYF. The chain employs TRBV5-6 and TRBJ2-7; 9 bases are a match to TRBD1. The CDR3 is 14 residues long. V gave up 0 bases and J gave up 3 bases; unmatched junction bases: 1. Germline CDR1 reads SGHDT; CDR2 reads YYEEEE.

The chain joins TRBV3-1 to TRBJ2-7, with a weak D call TRBD2 (6 bases). Germline V gene lookup returns CDR1 LGHDT and CDR2 YNNKEL (reference sequence). The CDR3 runs 15 residues. V was shortened by 4 bases and J by 2 bases, with 15 bases between the two germline ends. In DNA, the CDR3 is TGTGCCAGCAGCCCGGGACGGGGGAGCGCCTACGAGCAGTACTTC. Amino acid sequence: CASSPGRGSAYEQYF.

V gene TRBV11-3 combines with J gene TRBJ1-1; a possible D gene is TRBD1 (6 bases). The CDR3 loop spans 13 amino acids. V was pared by 8 bases and J by 1 base, with 11 bases between. Per the germline V gene, CDR1 is SGHNT and CDR2 is YENEEA. This CDR3 is CASGRGGNTEAFF. The DNA for the CDR3 is TGTGCCAGCGGCAGGGGAGGGAACACTGAAGCTTTCTTT.

The V gene is TRBV7-6, the J gene TRBJ2-2, with 8 positions matching TRBD2. V was clipped by 1 base and J by 7 bases; unmatched bases: 2. The CDR3 consists of 14 residues. Germline assignment: CDR1 SGHVS and CDR2 FNYEAQ. As DNA, the CDR3 is TGTGCCAGCAGCTTAGGAACTAGCGGCGGGGAGCTGTTTTTT. Residues: CASSLGTSGGELFF.

This clonotype showed up just a few times. The genes are TRBV12-3 or TRBV12-4 and TRBJ1-5; D gene ambiguous. Trimming took 8 bases from V and 3 from J, leaving 11 bases between them. The length of the CDR3 is 13 residues. This chain's CDR3 is CASGRSLNQPQHF. The CDR3 coding sequence is TGTGCCAGCGGCAGGAGCCTCAATCAGCCCCAGCATTTT.

This clonotype was counted only a few times. The rearrangement uses TRBV6-6 and TRBJ2-1; TRBD2 agrees at 12 bases. Germline V gene sequence: CDR1 MNHNY, CDR2 SVGAGI (reference sequence). Unmatched junction bases numbered 12, after V lost 3 bases and J lost 15 bases. The CDR3 runs to 15 residues. The DNA of the CDR3 is TGTGCCAGCAGTTATCTTAAGACTAGCGGGAGTGAAGTGTTCTTC. Its translation: CASSYLKTSGSEVFF.